This is a list of T cell receptor beta chains from one sample in a study of beta chain features in type 1 diabetes. Sequencing was performed with immunoSEQ multiplex PCR; in TCRdb, only in-frame clones are kept and a portion is missing. Among 350,000 to 450,000 clones listed, around 12% were seen once. Specimen: naive CD4+ T cells from blood. The source is a woman in her late teens or twenties with type 1 diabetes. CDR3s leave out the opening cysteine and the closing phenylalanine or tryptophan. Rows may omit the clone size; those that give it use once, few, many or a size class.

j_call	clone_size	v_call	cdr3_length	cdr3_aa
TRBJ1-2	-	TRBV7-8	12	ASSFWTEDYGYT
TRBJ2-3	few	TRBV6-6	13	ASSYGQLPTDTQY
TRBJ1-3	few	TRBV18	13	ASSPTQYSGNTIY
TRBJ2-3	-	TRBV29-1	11	SGSGRDTDTQY
TRBJ1-6	-	TRBV18	13	ASSPAGSRNSPLH
TRBJ2-7	few	TRBV6-6	9	ASRSTGEQY
TRBJ2-7	few	TRBV7-2	10	ASSLPPGRQY
TRBJ2-3	few	TRBV9	14	ASSVAHSTSTDTQY
TRBJ1-3	-	TRBV9	12	ASSFGGAGNTIY
TRBJ2-1	-	TRBV5-6	11	ASSLAPGNEQF
TRBJ2-1	-	TRBV9	14	ASSVRDYRDYNEQF
TRBJ2-5	-	TRBV4-3	14	ASSQVGRGAQETQY
TRBJ2-1	few	TRBV7-9	16	ASSLALTGTLSNNEQF
TRBJ2-7	-	TRBV5-1	12	ASSLDPDRDEQY
TRBJ2-2	few	TRBV4-1	12	ASNPRDTPGELF
TRBJ1-5	few	TRBV28	11	ASSFFGNQPQH
TRBJ1-2	-	TRBV20-1	8	SAARAGYT
TRBJ2-5	-	TRBV28	12	ASSPVTGQETQY
TRBJ2-3	-	TRBV30	12	AWGLRGGTDTQY
TRBJ2-1	-	TRBV11-3	11	ASSLVERAEQF
-	-	TRBV7-9	12	ASNAGGSSYEQY
TRBJ2-1	-	TRBV7-2	13	ASSSTSGGGNEQF
TRBJ2-7	few	TRBV30	10	AWSAAGYEQY
TRBJ2-6	few	TRBV28	12	ASSPRFGANVLT
TRBJ2-7	-	TRBV9	14	ASSSGMGYRENEQY
TRBJ2-7	-	TRBV4-3	13	ASSQDRAGAYEQY
TRBJ2-3	-	TRBV4-2	16	ASSQDGSWTSSTDTQY
TRBJ2-4	few	TRBV29-1	10	SVDRGGNIQY